The sequence of this TCR beta chain was determined in a study of blood T cell repertoires in COVID-19. Sequenced by immunoSEQ multiplex PCR; TCRdb stores in-frame clones only, minus some. The sample has 360,000 or so clones; approximately 89% are singletons. Trimming took 2 bases from V and 1 from J; bases not matched to a gene: 2. CDR3 length: 15 amino acids. Germline V gene data show CDR1 as SGHDT and CDR2 as YYEEEE. This clone came up once. Sequenced: peripheral blood. The clonotype originates from an older woman with COVID-19, enrolled during active disease. V usage is TRBV5-6 and J usage is TRBJ2-3; 9 bases align to TRBD1. The CDR3 DNA reads as TGTGCCAGCAGCTTTAGGACAGGGGGCACAGATACGCAGTATTTT. Its protein is CASSFRTGGTDTQYF.